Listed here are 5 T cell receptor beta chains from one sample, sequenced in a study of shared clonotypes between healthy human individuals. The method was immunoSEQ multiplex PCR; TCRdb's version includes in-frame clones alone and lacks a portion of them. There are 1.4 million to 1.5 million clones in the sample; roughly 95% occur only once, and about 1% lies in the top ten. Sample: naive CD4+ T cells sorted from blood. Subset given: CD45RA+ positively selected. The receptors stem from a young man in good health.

The CDR3 loop reads CASSPPTSGYRGRGTYNEQFF. The DNA for the CDR3 is TGTGCCAGCTCACCACCTACTTCTGGTTATCGCGGCAGGGGTACCTACAATGAGCAGTTCTTC. This sequence joins TRBV18 and TRBJ2-1; D possibly corresponds to TRBD1 (6 bases). The ends were cut back, 0 bases at V and 2 bases at J, with 26 bases in the middle. The CDR3 has 21 residues. Germline assignment: CDR1 KGHSH and CDR2 LQKENI.

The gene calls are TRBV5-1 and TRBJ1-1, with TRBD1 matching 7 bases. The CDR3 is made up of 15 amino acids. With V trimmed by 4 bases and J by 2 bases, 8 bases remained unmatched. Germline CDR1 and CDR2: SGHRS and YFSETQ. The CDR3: CASSPGGQTNTEAFF. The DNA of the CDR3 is TGCGCCAGCAGCCCCGGGGGACAGACAAACACTGAAGCTTTCTTT. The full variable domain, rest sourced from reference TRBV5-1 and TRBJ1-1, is KAGVTQTPRYLIKTRGQQVTLSCSPISGHRSVSWYQQTPGQGLQFLFEYFSETQRNKGNFPGRFSGRQFSNSRSEMNVSTLELGDSALYLCASSPGGQTNTEAFFGQGTRLTVV.

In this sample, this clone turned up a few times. CDR3 loop: CASSVTGGRSTGELFF. Written as DNA, the CDR3 is TGTGCCAGCAGCGTAACAGGGGGCCGGAGCACCGGGGAGCTGTTTTTT. This sequence joins TRBV7-6 and TRBJ2-2, with TRBD1 matching 9 bases. V was clipped by 5 bases and J by 4 bases; unmatched bases: 8. There are 16 residues in the CDR3. Germline V gene lookup returns CDR1 SGHVS and CDR2 FNYEAQ.

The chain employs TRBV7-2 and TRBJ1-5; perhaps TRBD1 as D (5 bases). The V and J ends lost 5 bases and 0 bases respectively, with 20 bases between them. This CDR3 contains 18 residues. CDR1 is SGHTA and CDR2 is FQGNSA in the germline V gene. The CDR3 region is CASSRTGQGPFSNQPQHF. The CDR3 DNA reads TGTGCCAGCAGCCGAACTGGGCAGGGACCTTTTAGCAATCAGCCCCAGCATTTT.

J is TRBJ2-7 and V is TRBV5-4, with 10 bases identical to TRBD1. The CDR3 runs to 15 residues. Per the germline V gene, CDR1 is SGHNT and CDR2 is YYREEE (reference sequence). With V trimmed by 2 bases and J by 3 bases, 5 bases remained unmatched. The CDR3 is CASSLGQGVIYEQYF. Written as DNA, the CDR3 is TGTGCCAGCAGCTTAGGACAGGGGGTAATCTACGAGCAGTACTTC.